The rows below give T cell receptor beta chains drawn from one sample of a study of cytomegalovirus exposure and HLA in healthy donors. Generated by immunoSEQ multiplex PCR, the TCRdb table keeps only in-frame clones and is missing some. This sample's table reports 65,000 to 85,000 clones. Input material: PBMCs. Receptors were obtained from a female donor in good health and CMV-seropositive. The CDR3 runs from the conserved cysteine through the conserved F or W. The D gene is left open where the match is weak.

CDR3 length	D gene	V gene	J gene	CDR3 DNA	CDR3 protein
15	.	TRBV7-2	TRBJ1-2	TGTGCCAGCAGACAGGCCGCAGGGATAGACTATGGCTACACCTTC	CASRQAAGIDYGYTF
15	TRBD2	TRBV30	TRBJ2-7	TGTGCCTGGAGTGTGGGACTACTCGTCGCCTACGAGCAGTACTTC	CAWSVGLLVAYEQYF
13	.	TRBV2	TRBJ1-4	TGTGCCTGCCTAGGGGTGAATCGAGAAAAACTGTTTTTT	CACLGVNREKLFF
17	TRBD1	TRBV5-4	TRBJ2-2	TGTGCCAGCAGCTCAGGACAGGGCAATCCGAACACCGGGGAGCTGTTTTTT	CASSSGQGNPNTGELFF
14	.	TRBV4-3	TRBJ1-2	TGCGCCAGCAGCCAAGATCCTGGACAGCTCGGCTACACCTTC	CASSQDPGQLGYTF
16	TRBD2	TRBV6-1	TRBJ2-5	TGTGCCAGCAGTGCGACTAGCGGGAGCGAGGGGGAGACCCAGTACTTC	CASSATSGSEGETQYF
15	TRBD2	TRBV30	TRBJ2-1	TGTGCCTGGAGTCAACTAGCGGGGGGAGACAATGAGCAGTTCTTC	CAWSQLAGGDNEQFF
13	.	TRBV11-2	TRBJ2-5	TGTGCCAGCAGTCCGGGACTCCAAGAGACCCAGTACTTC	CASSPGLQETQYF
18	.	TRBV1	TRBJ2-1	TGCACCAGCAGCCCGCCGGGACTAGCGGGAGAAGGCTACAATGAGCAGTTCTTC	CTSSPPGLAGEGYNEQFF
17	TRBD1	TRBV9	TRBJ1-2	TGTGCCAGCAGCGCGCTCCCAGGACAGGGGCGCAACTATGGCTACACCTTC	CASSALPGQGRNYGYTF
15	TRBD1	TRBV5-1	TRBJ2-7	TGCGCCAGCAGCTTGGAGCAGGGGGCAGACTACGAGCAGTACTTC	CASSLEQGADYEQYF
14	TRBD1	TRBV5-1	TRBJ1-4	TGCGCCAGCAGCTTGGGACAGGGACATGAAAAACTGTTTTTT	CASSLGQGHEKLFF
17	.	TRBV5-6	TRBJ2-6	TGTGCCAGCAGGACGATAGACAGGTTAGCCGGGGCCAACGTCCTGACTTTC	CASRTIDRLAGANVLTF
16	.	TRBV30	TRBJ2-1	TGTGCCTGGAGTGTACCAGGCGATTTAAGAGACAATGAGCAGTTCTTC	CAWSVPGDLRDNEQFF
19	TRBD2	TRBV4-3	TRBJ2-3	TGCGCCAGCAGCCAACTAGCGGGGGGTCTCGCCCCTGGCACAGATACGCAGTATTTT	CASSQLAGGLAPGTDTQYF
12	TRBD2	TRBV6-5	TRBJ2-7	TGTGCCAGCGGGACTAGACCCTACGAGCAGTACTTC	CASGTRPYEQYF
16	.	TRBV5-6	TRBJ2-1	TGTGCCAGCAGCTTGTTTGCAGGTAGCTCCTACAATGAGCAGTTCTTC	CASSLFAGSSYNEQFF
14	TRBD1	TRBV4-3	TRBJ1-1	TGCGCCAGCAGCCAAGCCCCAGGGGGCACTGAAGCTTTCTTT	CASSQAPGGTEAFF
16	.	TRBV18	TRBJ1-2	TGTGCCAGCTCACCGAAGAGGTGGGGACACCCCTATGGCTACACCTTC	CASSPKRWGHPYGYTF
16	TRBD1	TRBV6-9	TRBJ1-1	TGTGCCAGCCCCCTCCGGGACAGGGAAGTGGGCACTGAAGCTTTCTTT	CASPLRDREVGTEAFF
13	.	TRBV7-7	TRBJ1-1	TGTGCTAGCAGCCGGACAGAGAACACTGAAGCTTTCTTT	CASSRTENTEAFF
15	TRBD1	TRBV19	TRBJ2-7	TGTGCCAGTAGTACGCCGGGACAGGGGTCAGACGAGCAGTACTTC	CASSTPGQGSDEQYF
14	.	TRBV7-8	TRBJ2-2	TGTGCCAGCAGCTCGGGATTGTCGGCCGGGGAGCTGTTTTTT	CASSSGLSAGELFF
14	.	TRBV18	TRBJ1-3	TGTGCCAGCTCACCGACAGACTCTGGAAACACCATATATTTT	CASSPTDSGNTIYF
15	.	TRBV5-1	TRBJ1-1	TGCGCCAGCAGACTTAGGCCAGGGGAGGGCACTGAAGCTTTCTTT	CASRLRPGEGTEAFF
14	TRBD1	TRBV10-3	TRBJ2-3	TGTGCCATCAGGGACAGGGGTCCCACAGATACGCAGTATTTT	CAIRDRGPTDTQYF
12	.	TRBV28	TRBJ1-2	TGTGCCAGCAGGGGAGGGGCCTTAGGCTACACCTTC	CASRGGALGYTF
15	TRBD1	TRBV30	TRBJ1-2	TGTGCCTGGAGTGACGGGACAGTAACTAACTATGGCTACACCTTC	CAWSDGTVTNYGYTF
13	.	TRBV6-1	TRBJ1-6	TGTGCCAGCAGTGTAAGGGAGGAGTCACCCCTCCACTTT	CASSVREESPLHF